Following are 19 T cell receptor beta chains from one sample sequenced in a study of T cells in Graves' hyperthyroidism and ophthalmopathy. Amplification of TCR beta CDR3 regions used RNA as the template. A first-round RT-PCR of the TCR CDR3 used the HTBI primer set. TCRdb called the multiplex PCR reads again in MiXCR, with one record for every CDR3 protein. The table includes about 840,000 distinct CDR3 sequences, over 35% detected once. The sequencing sample was made of blood. Every receptor here comes from a man aged 18 to 30 with Graves' hyperthyroidism.

The rearrangement uses TRBV10-3 and TRBJ2-3; D uncertain. Germline V gene data show CDR1 as ENHRY and CDR2 as SYGVKD. The ends were cut back, 5 bases at V and 0 bases at J, with 12 bases in the middle. CDR3 length: 15 residues. This chain's CDR3 is CAISSVSRSTDTQYF. The DNA for the CDR3 is TGTGCCATCAGTTCGGTCAGCCGTAGCACAGATACGCAGTATTTT.

The chain couples TRBV5-1 to TRBJ1-1; tentative D call: TRBD1 (6 bases). The CDR3 is 15 residues long. V lost 0 bases, J lost 6 bases, and 15 bases lay in between. CDR1 and CDR2 (germline): SGHRS, YFSETQ. CDR3: CASSLAVGRGAEAFF. For the CDR3, the DNA is TGCGCCAGCAGCTTGGCGGTGGGCAGGGGCGCTGAAGCTTTCTTT.

The chain combines TRBV29-1 with TRBJ1-1, with TRBD1 identical over 11 bases. The CDR3 length is 13 residues. V was pared by 6 bases and J by 4 bases, with 4 bases of the junction left unmatched. Germline CDR1 SQVTM, CDR2 ANQGSEA. The CDR3 loop is CSVTGTGGTEAFF. The CDR3 DNA is TGCAGCGTCACTGGGACAGGGGGCACTGAAGCTTTCTTT. The full variable domain, rest sourced from reference TRBV29-1 and TRBJ1-1, is SAVISQKPSRDICQRGTSLTIQCQVDSQVTMMFWYRQQPGQSLTLIATANQGSEATYESGFVIDKFPISRPNLTFSTLTVSNMSPEDSSIYLCSVTGTGGTEAFFGQGTRLTVV.

V gene TRBV20-1 combines with J gene TRBJ1-2; unclear D gene. Germline assignment: CDR1 DFQATT and CDR2 SNEGSKA (reference sequence). V gave up 3 bases and J gave up 8 bases, with 10 bases separating them. The CDR3 loop spans 11 amino acids. The CDR3 DNA sequence: TGCAGTGCTAGGATCGGGAGGGGCTACACCTTC. Protein product: CSARIGRGYTF.

The chain has TRBV29-1 and TRBJ2-5; TRBD2 might be the D (5 bases). Germline CDR1 SQVTM, CDR2 ANQGSEA. The CDR3 sequence is 12 residues long. Trimming pared 8 bases from V and 4 bases from J, leaving 14 bases between. CDR3 region: CSLRAVRETQYF. The CDR3 DNA is TGCAGCTTGAGAGCGGTCCGAGAGACCCAGTACTTC.

This clonotype was counted ten times or more. V is TRBV10-2 and J is TRBJ2-5; perhaps TRBD1 as D (6 bases). The germline CDR1 and CDR2 sequences are WSHSY and SAAADI. Trimming left V 0 bases short and J 5 bases short, with 16 bases between. This CDR3 contains 16 residues. The CDR3 reads CASSESAQGRAETQYF. DNA for the CDR3: TGCGCCAGCAGTGAGTCGGCACAGGGAAGGGCGGAGACCCAGTACTTC.

This clonotype was seen repeatedly, ten times or more. The rearrangement uses TRBV19 and TRBJ2-2, with TRBD1 matching over 10 bases. V dropped 3 bases and J dropped 7; count of bases not matched to a gene: 2. The germline CDR1 and CDR2 sequences are LNHDA and SQIVND (reference sequence). The CDR3 covers 14 residues. As DNA, the CDR3 is TGTGCCAGTAGTATGACAGGGGGCAACGGGGAGCTGTTTTTT. Translation gives CASSMTGGNGELFF.

The chain recombines TRBV4-1 with TRBJ1-5; D possibly corresponds to TRBD1 (6 bases). The V gene lost 1 base and the J gene lost 6 bases, with 7 bases spanning the gap. The germline V gene has CDR1 MGHRA and CDR2 YSYEKL. The CDR3 covers 13 residues. The CDR3 is CASSQVQGQPQHF. CDR3 coding DNA: TGCGCCAGCAGCCAAGTACAGGGTCAGCCCCAGCATTTT.

This clonotype was picked up a small number of times. The chain is built from TRBV5-8 and TRBJ1-5, with unresolved D. CDR1 is SGHTS, CDR2 YDEGEE, per germline. CDR3 length equals 15 residues. V lost 7 bases, J lost 0 bases, and 14 bases lay in between. CDR3 sequence: CASGPGHFSNQPQHF. The DNA of the CDR3 is TGTGCCAGCGGCCCTGGGCACTTTAGCAATCAGCCCCAGCATTTT.

This clonotype was seen many times. The gene calls are TRBV12-3 or TRBV12-4 and TRBJ1-2; D uncertain. V shed 6 bases and J shed 2 bases, with 7 bases lying between them. The CDR3 totals 12 residues. The CDR3 DNA reads as TGTGCCAGCAGGACACAGAACTATGGCTACACCTTC. Its translation: CASRTQNYGYTF.

J is TRBJ2-2 and V is TRBV20-1; D uncertain. V was cut by 6 bases and J by 3 bases, with 17 bases left in between. This CDR3 is 15 amino acids long. CDR1 DFQATT and CDR2 SNEGSKA come from the germline V gene (reference sequence). The CDR3 DNA is TGCAGTGCCGGCAAGGATGGGTCTTACACCGGGGAGCTGTTTTTT. This sequence encodes CSAGKDGSYTGELFF.

Ten or more counts support this clonotype. J is TRBJ2-5 and V is TRBV5-1; 14 bases fit TRBD2. V lost 0 bases to trimming and J lost 2 bases; unmatched junction nucleotides: 6. The germline CDR1 and CDR2 sequences are SGHRS and YFSETQ. The CDR3 totals 18 residues. CDR3 sequence reads: CASSLGLAGGQQQETQYF. CDR3 in DNA: TGCGCCAGCAGCTTGGGACTAGCGGGGGGGCAGCAGCAAGAGACCCAGTACTTC.

The V call is TRBV5-1, the J call TRBJ2-5; no definite D call. V was trimmed by 0 bases and J by 5 bases, leaving 11 bases between them. The CDR3 sequence is 14 residues long. Germline-derived CDR1 and CDR2 are SGHRS and YFSETQ. CDR3 residues: CASSLVDLRETQYF. The CDR3, as DNA: TGCGCCAGCAGCTTGGTGGACCTCCGGGAGACCCAGTACTTC.

V usage is TRBV6-1 and J usage is TRBJ1-2; 8 positions agree with TRBD1. V lost 3 bases and J lost 0; bases outside the gene matches: 3. In germline, CDR1 is MNHNS, CDR2 SASEGT. CDR3 size: 15 residues. DNA of the CDR3: TGTGCCAGCAGTGAGGGACAGGCCTCTAACTATGGCTACACCTTC. This encodes CASSEGQASNYGYTF.

V is TRBV12-3 or TRBV12-4 and J is TRBJ1-1; D remains unclear. This CDR3 is 13 amino acids long. V gave up 6 bases and J gave up 3 bases, with 11 bases separating them. CDR3 sequence (DNA): TGTGCCAGCAGGGACGGGAGCTACACTGAAGCTTTCTTT. Residues: CASRDGSYTEAFF.

Comment on this clonotype: A read error is possible here, since a much larger clone lies one base away. This rearrangement joins TRBV10-3 to TRBJ2-2; a weak D match, TRBD1 (6 bases). Germline V gene lookup returns CDR1 ENHRY and CDR2 SYGVKD. The CDR3 covers 14 residues. The CDR3 is CAVPGHPNIGELFF. The DNA of the CDR3 is TGTGCCGTCCCGGGACACCCGAACATCGGGGAGCTGTTTTTT.

This clonotype was counted a few times. V is TRBV12-3 or TRBV12-4 and J is TRBJ1-5, with 9 bases that match TRBD1. There are 14 residues in the CDR3. V was clipped by 7 bases and J by 4 bases; unmatched bases: 5. The CDR3 reads CASTSGTGNQPQHF. CDR3 in DNA: TGTGCCAGCACGTCCGGGACAGGGAATCAGCCCCAGCATTTT.

This clonotype came up many times. The chain has TRBV29-1 and TRBJ1-1; no clear D. This CDR3 spans 14 amino acids. V lost 1 base to trimming and J lost 4 bases, with 13 bases between them. Germline loops: CDR1 SQVTM, CDR2 ANQGSEA. The CDR3 reads CSVEAGLGSTEAFF. DNA for the CDR3: TGCAGCGTTGAAGCGGGCCTTGGGAGCACTGAAGCTTTCTTT.

J is TRBJ1-2 and V is TRBV2; tentatively, D is TRBD1 (6 bases). The CDR3 sequence is 13 residues long. Trimming removed 4 bases at V and 6 bases at J, with 12 bases between. Germline V CDR1 and CDR2: SNHLY, FYNNEI. The CDR3: CASSVTGKDGYTF. CDR3 sequence (DNA): TGTGCCAGCAGTGTAACAGGGAAAGATGGCTACACCTTC.